The present T cell receptor beta chain was sequenced within a study of graft-versus-host responses after intestinal transplantation. Study summary: Isolated intestinal, liver-intestinal, or multivisceral transplants were what recipients had. Once they had received anti-thymocyte globulin induction, all recipients took tacrolimus and steroids for three to four years. Study-wide findings and caveats: There was an association between peak levels of circulating GvH clones and early post-transplant HvG declines. Recipient marrow harbored GvH clones, some of which surfaced first in ileum or blood.

Sequencing was performed with immunoSEQ multiplex PCR; in TCRdb, only in-frame clones are kept and a portion is missing. This table has roughly 8,000 clones, less than 35% appearing once. The germline CDR1 and CDR2 sequences are MNHEY and SMNVEV (reference sequence). This CDR3 spans 14 amino acids. With 2 bases clipped from V and 8 bases from J, the junction kept 4 bases outside the gene matches. Irradiated, violet-dye-labeled stimulators (about 200,000) were plated alongside about 200,000 CFSE-labeled responders. J is TRBJ2-1 and V is TRBV27, with 9 bases fitting TRBD2. The clonotype comes from a human patient who received an intestinal transplant. The input for sequencing was alloreactive CD8+ T cells from a mixed lymphocyte reaction culture, taken before intestinal transplant. Subset defined: CFSE-low proliferating T cells sorted from approximately 6-day pre-transplant mixed lymphocyte reaction (GvH or HvG direction). This chain's CDR3 is CASSLGAGGHEQFF. For the CDR3, the DNA is TGTGCCAGCAGTTTAGGAGCGGGGGGCCATGAGCAGTTCTTC.